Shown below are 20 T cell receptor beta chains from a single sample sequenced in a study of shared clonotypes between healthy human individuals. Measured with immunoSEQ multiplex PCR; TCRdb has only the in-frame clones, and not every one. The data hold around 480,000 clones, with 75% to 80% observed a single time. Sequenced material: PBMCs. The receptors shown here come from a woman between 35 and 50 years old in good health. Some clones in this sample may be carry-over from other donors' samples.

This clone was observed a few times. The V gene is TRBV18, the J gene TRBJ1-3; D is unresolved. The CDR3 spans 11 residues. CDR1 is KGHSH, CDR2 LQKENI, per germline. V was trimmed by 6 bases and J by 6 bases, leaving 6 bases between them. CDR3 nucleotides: TGTGCCAGCTCGGCCGAAAACACCATATATTTT. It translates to CASSAENTIYF.

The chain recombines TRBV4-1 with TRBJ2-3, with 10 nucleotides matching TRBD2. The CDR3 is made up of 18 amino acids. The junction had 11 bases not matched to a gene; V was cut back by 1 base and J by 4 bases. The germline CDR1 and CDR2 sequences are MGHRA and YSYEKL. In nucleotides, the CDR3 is TGCGCCAGCAGCCAAGTGGACATGGGACTAGCGCGTGCAGATACGCAGTATTTT. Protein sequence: CASSQVDMGLARADTQYF.

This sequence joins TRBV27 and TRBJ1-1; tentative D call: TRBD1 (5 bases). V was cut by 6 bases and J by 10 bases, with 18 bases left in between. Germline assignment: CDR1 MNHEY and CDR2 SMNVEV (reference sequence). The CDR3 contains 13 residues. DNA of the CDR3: TGTGCCAGCAGCGTTGACAGCCAGGTGGGAGCTTTCTTT. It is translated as CASSVDSQVGAFF.

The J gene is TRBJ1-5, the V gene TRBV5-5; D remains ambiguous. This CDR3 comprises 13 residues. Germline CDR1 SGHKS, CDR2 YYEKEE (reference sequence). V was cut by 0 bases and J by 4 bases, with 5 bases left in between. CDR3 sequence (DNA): TGTGCCAGCAGCTTGGATGCGAATCAGCCCCAGCATTTT. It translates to CASSLDANQPQHF.

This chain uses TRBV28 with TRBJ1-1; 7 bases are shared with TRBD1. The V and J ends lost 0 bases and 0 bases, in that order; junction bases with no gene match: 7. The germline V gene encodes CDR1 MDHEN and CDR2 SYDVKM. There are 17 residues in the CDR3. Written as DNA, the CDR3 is TGTGCCAGCAGTTTATGGGGACAGATGGGGTTGAACACTGAAGCTTTCTTT. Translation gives CASSLWGQMGLNTEAFF. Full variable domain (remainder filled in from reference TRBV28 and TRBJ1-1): DVKVTQSSRYLVKRTGEKVFLECVQDMDHENMFWYRQDPGLGLRLIYFSYDVKMKEKGDIPEGYSVSREKKERFSLILESASTNQTSMYLCASSLWGQMGLNTEAFFGQGTRLTVV.

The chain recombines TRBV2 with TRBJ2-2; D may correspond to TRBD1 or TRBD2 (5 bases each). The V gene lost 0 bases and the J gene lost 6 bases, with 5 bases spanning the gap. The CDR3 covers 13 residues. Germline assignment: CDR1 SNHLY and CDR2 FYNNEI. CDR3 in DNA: TGTGCCAGCAGTGAAGCGGGGGCCGGGGAGCTGTTTTTT. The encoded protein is CASSEAGAGELFF.

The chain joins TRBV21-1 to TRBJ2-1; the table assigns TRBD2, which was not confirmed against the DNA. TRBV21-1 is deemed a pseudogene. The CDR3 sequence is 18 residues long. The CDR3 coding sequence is TGTGCCAGCAGCAAAGCGAGAGCTAGCGGGAGGGCTTACAATGAGCAGTTCTTC. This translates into CASSKARASGRAYNEQFF.

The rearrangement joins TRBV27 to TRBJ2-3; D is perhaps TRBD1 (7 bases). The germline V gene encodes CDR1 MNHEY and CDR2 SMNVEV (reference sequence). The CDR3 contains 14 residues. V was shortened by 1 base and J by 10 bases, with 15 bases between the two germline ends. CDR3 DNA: TGTGCCAGCAGTTTATTGCAGGGGGGTCCTCCGCAGTATTTT. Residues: CASSLLQGGPPQYF.

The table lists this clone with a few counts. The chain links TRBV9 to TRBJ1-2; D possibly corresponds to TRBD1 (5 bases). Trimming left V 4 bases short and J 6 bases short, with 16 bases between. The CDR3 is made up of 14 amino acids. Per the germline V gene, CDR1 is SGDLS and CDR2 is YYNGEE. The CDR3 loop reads CASSSRTRGDGYTF. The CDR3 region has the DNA TGTGCCAGCAGCTCCCGGACCCGGGGGGATGGCTACACCTTC. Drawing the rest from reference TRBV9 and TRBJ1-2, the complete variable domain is DSGVTQTPKHLITATGQRVTLRCSPRSGDLSVYWYQQSLDQGLQFLIQYYNGEERAKGNILERFSAQQFPDLHSELNLSSLELGDSALYFCASSSRTRGDGYTFGSGTRLTVV.

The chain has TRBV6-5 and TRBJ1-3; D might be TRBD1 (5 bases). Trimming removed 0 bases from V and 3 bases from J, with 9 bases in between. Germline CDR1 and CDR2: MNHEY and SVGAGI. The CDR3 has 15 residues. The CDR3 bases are TGTGCCAGCAGTTACTCGGCGGGGCTTGGAAACACCATATATTTT. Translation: CASSYSAGLGNTIYF.

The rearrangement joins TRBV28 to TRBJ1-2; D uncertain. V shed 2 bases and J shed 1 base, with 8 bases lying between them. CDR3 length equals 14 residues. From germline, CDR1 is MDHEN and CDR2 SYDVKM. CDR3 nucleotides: TGTGCCAGCAGTTTACCGCTCGATAACTATGGCTACACCTTC. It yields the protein CASSLPLDNYGYTF.

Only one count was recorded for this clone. This chain's CDR3 is CAWKGIAYEQYF. Written as DNA, the CDR3 is TGTGCCTGGAAGGGGATAGCCTACGAGCAGTACTTC. This sequence joins TRBV30 and TRBJ2-5; D might be TRBD1 (5 bases). Near its end, the DNA agrees better with TRBJ2-7, so the J call may be wrong. The CDR3 has 12 residues. Germline CDR1 reads GTSNPN; CDR2 reads SVGIG (reference sequence).

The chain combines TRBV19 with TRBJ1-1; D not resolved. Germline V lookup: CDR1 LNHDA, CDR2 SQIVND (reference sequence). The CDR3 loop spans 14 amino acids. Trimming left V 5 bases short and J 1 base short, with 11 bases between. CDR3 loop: CASSPPIWNTEAFF. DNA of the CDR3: TGTGCCAGTAGTCCCCCGATCTGGAACACTGAAGCTTTCTTT.

The CDR3 region is CASSQGYRGDTEAFF. As DNA, the CDR3 is TGCGCCAGCAGCCAAGGTTACAGGGGAGACACTGAAGCTTTCTTT. The chain recombines TRBV4-3 with TRBJ1-1, with 7 bases aligning to TRBD1. Germline CDR1 is LGHNA and CDR2 is YSLEER. The CDR3 covers 15 residues. V shed 1 base, J shed 3 bases, and the junction held 5 bases outside the gene matches.

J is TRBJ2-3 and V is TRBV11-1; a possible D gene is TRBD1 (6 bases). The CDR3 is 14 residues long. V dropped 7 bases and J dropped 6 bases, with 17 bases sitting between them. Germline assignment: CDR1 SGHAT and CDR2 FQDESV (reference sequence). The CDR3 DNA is TGTGCCAGCACCCTGAGCAGGGGTATTGATACGCAGTATTTT. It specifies CASTLSRGIDTQYF. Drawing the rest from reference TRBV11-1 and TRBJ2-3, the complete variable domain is EAEVAQSPRYKITEKSQAVAFWCDPISGHATLYWYRQILGQGPELLVQFQDESVVDDSQLPKDRFSAERLKGVDSTLKIQPAELGDSAMYLCASTLSRGIDTQYFGPGTRLTVL.

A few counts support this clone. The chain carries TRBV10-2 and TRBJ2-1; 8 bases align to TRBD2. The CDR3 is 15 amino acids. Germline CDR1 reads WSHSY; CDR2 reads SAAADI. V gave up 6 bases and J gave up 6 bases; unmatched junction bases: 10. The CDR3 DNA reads TGCGCCAGCAGCCGGAGCGGGAGAGGTATCAATGAGCAGTTCTTC. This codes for CASSRSGRGINEQFF.

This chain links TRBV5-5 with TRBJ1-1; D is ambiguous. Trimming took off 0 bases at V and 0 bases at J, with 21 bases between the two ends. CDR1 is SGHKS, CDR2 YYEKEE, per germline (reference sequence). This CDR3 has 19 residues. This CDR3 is CASSLVPFRRVGMNTEAFF. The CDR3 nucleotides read TGTGCCAGCAGCTTGGTCCCCTTTCGACGGGTGGGGATGAACACTGAAGCTTTCTTT.

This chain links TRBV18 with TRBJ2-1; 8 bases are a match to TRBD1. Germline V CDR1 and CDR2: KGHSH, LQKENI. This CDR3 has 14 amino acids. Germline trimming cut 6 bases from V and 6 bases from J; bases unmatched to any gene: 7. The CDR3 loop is CASSPKTGANEQFF. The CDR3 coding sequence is TGTGCCAGCTCCCCGAAGACAGGGGCCAATGAGCAGTTCTTC.

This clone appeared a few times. The CDR3 protein is CASSLEAKNIQYF. For the CDR3, the DNA is TGTGCCAGCAGCTTAGAGGCCAAAAACATTCAGTACTTC. The V gene is TRBV7-9, the J gene TRBJ2-4; no firm D call. V lost 1 base, J lost 1 base, and 2 bases lay in between. The germline CDR1 and CDR2 sequences are SEHNR and FQNEAQ (reference sequence). The CDR3 runs to 13 residues. The full variable domain, its missing parts supplied by reference TRBV7-9 and TRBJ2-4, is DTGVSQNPRHKITKRGQNVTFRCDPISEHNRLYWYRQTLGQGPEFLTYFQNEAQLEKSRLLSDRFSAERPKGSFSTLEIQRTEQGDSAMYLCASSLEAKNIQYFGAGTRLSVL.

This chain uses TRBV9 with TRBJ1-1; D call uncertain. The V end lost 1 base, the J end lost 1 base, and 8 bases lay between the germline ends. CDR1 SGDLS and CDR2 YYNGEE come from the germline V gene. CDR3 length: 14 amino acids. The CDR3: CASSVWAANTEAFF. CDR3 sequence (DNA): TGTGCCAGCAGCGTATGGGCAGCGAACACTGAAGCTTTCTTT.